The clone carrying this TCR beta chain was found once. This sample was taken from a study of shared T cell receptors in the human thymus. Sequenced by immunoSEQ multiplex PCR; TCRdb stores in-frame clones only, minus some. Among some 700,000 clones listed, 70% to 90% were seen once. CDR3 size: 20 residues. The germline V gene has CDR1 MDHEN and CDR2 SYDVKM. V lost 3 bases and J lost 0; bases outside the gene matches: 10. A further study also used this sample, focusing on human thymus T cells.

The TCR comes from a girl younger than two with a congenital heart defect. The chain carries TRBV28 and TRBJ2-2; 13 bases are shared with TRBD2. Sequenced: thymocytes. The CDR3 coding sequence is TGTGCCAGCAGTTTGATTCCACTAGCGGGGGGGCACGCGAACACCGGGGAGCTGTTTTTT. Protein product: CASSLIPLAGGHANTGELFF.